These T cell receptor beta chains were read from a single sample in a study of cytomegalovirus exposure and HLA in healthy donors. TCRdb keeps only in-frame clones here, not all; method: immunoSEQ multiplex PCR. The sample lists fewer than 350,000 clones; around 89% were seen once. Sequencing input: PBMCs. Receptors originate from a young woman in good health and CMV-seronegative. Each CDR3 is given with its conserved first and last residue. D genes are given only for firm matches. Clone size appears in some rows only: once, few, many, or a class for an expanded clone.

V gene	J gene	D gene	clone size	CDR3 DNA	CDR3 protein
TRBV4-3	TRBJ2-5	-	-	TGCGCCAGCAGCCAAGATAGTAGTGGAGAGACCCAGTACTTC	CASSQDSSGETQYF
TRBV9	TRBJ1-2	TRBD1	-	TGTGCCAGCAGCGTAGAATCAGGGGGCCCTTTCTATGGCTACACCTTC	CASSVESGGPFYGYTF
TRBV2	TRBJ2-7	TRBD1	few	TGTGCCAGCAGGAGGACAGGCGGCCCGATCTCCTACGAGCAGTACTTC	CASRRTGGPISYEQYF
TRBV5-4	TRBJ2-7	-	-	TGTGCCAGCAGCTTGCCCCCAGGGATGGAGCAGTACTTC	CASSLPPGMEQYF
TRBV5-4	TRBJ1-4	TRBD1	-	TGTGCCAGCAGCTTGGGACAGGGCCGGCTAAATGAAAAACTGTTTTTT	CASSLGQGRLNEKLFF
TRBV15	TRBJ2-7	TRBD1	-	TGTGCCACCAGCTCTGGACAGGGAGCTTACGAGCAGTACTTC	CATSSGQGAYEQYF
TRBV10-1	TRBJ2-3	TRBD2	-	TGCGCCAGCAGTGCAGCGGGAGGGCAGGTAGATACGCAGTATTTT	CASSAAGGQVDTQYF
TRBV5-1	TRBJ2-5	TRBD1	once	TGCGCCAGCAGCTCCGGGACAGGGGTCATCCAAGAGACCCAGTACTTC	CASSSGTGVIQETQYF
TRBV4-3	TRBJ1-3	-	-	TGCGCCAGCAGCCAAGCGCCCCGGGGGGCTAGCTCTGGAAACACCATATATTTT	CASSQAPRGASSGNTIYF
TRBV4-1	TRBJ2-7	-	-	TGCGCCAGCAGCCAAGGCGATCTGGTGTCTAGAAGAAACTCCTACGAGCAGTACTTC	CASSQGDLVSRRNSYEQYF
TRBV2	TRBJ2-7	TRBD1	-	TGTGCCAGCGGGACCGGGACAGGGGAGAGCTACGAGCAGTACTTC	CASGTGTGESYEQYF
TRBV28	TRBJ1-5	-	-	TGTGCCAGCAGTTTATCCGGAGGCAATCAGCCCCAGCATTTT	CASSLSGGNQPQHF
TRBV5-6	TRBJ2-1	-	-	TGTGCCAGCAGCCGGGGGACTGACAATGAGCAGTTCTTC	CASSRGTDNEQFF
TRBV28	TRBJ1-2	TRBD1	-	TGTGCCAGCAGTTCGACAGGGAACGTTAACTATGGCTACACCTTC	CASSSTGNVNYGYTF
TRBV4-1	TRBJ2-3	-	-	TGCGCCAGCAGCCAAGGTAGCAGCACAGATACGCAGTATTTT	CASSQGSSTDTQYF
TRBV9	TRBJ2-7	-	-	TGTGCCAGCAGCGGGGGCTCGGCGGCGGGATGGTACGAGCAGTACTTC	CASSGGSAAGWYEQYF
TRBV5-1	TRBJ1-1	-	-	TGCGCCAGCAGCTTGGGTCAGGGGAATGAAGCTTTCTTT	CASSLGQGNEAFF
TRBV25-1	TRBJ2-5	-	-	TGTGCCAGCAGTGAATATAGTCGAGAGACCCAGTACTTC	CASSEYSRETQYF
TRBV19	TRBJ2-2	TRBD2	-	TGTGCCAGTAGTACGCCGGGACTAGCGGAGAACACCGGGGAGCTGTTTTTT	CASSTPGLAENTGELFF
TRBV25-1	TRBJ2-5	-	-	TGTGCCAGCAGTGAATATTCTCAAGAGACCCAGTACTTC	CASSEYSQETQYF
TRBV6-4	TRBJ1-5	TRBD1	-	TGTGCCAGCAGTCGCGAAGGGGGCCTGAGCAATCAGCCCCAGCATTTT	CASSREGGLSNQPQHF
TRBV28	TRBJ1-2	-	-	TGTGCCAGCAGCCTCCTTCGGGGGGCTGACTATGGCTACACCTTC	CASSLLRGADYGYTF
TRBV7-3	TRBJ2-1	TRBD2	-	TGTGCCAGCAGCTTACTACCGGGACTAGCGGGACTAGGCAATGAGCAGTTCTTC	CASSLLPGLAGLGNEQFF
TRBV30	TRBJ2-2	TRBD2	once	TGTGCCTGGAAGGCCAGGGAGGGAGCGGGGAACACCGGGGAGCTGTTTTTT	CAWKAREGAGNTGELFF
TRBV15	TRBJ2-1	TRBD2	-	TGTGCCACCAAGACTAGCGGACAGTGGAATGAGCAGTTCTTC	CATKTSGQWNEQFF
TRBV4-1	TRBJ1-2	-	few	TGCGCCAGCAGCCAAGTCGGGTCCCGTTCCGGCTACACCTTC	CASSQVGSRSGYTF
TRBV18	TRBJ2-5	-	-	TGTGCCAGCTCATCAAGGGGTTTGAACGAAGAGACCCAGTACTTC	CASSSRGLNEETQYF
TRBV7-9	TRBJ1-2	-	-	TGTGCCAGCCGTAGCGGCGGAGGGTTGAGTGGCTACACCTTC	CASRSGGGLSGYTF
TRBV15	TRBJ1-1	-	-	TGTGCCACCAGCAGAGCTCGGGGGGGAGGGGACACTGAAGCTTTCTTT	CATSRARGGGDTEAFF
TRBV5-4	TRBJ2-7	-	-	TGTGCCAGCAGCTTCGGGTCACGGGGCGAGCAGTACTTC	CASSFGSRGEQYF
TRBV2	TRBJ1-1	-	-	TGTGCCAGCAGTGTAAACACTGAAGCTTTCTTT	CASSVNTEAFF
TRBV2	TRBJ2-3	TRBD2	once	TGTGCCAGCAGGGGAGGGGCCTTAAGCACAGATACGCAGTATTTT	CASRGGALSTDTQYF
TRBV5-1	TRBJ2-3	TRBD2	-	TGCGCCAGCAGGTCCAGTGCGGGAGGGTTGCAGACAACAGATACGCAGTATTTT	CASRSSAGGLQTTDTQYF
TRBV28	TRBJ1-2	TRBD1	once	TGTGCCAGCAGTTCAGGGACAGGGTCTCCTAACTATGGCTACACCTTC	CASSSGTGSPNYGYTF
TRBV6-1	TRBJ2-5	-	-	TGTGCCAGCAGTGAAGCTTCGGGACAAGAGACCCAGTACTTC	CASSEASGQETQYF
TRBV28	TRBJ1-2	-	-	TGTGCCAGCAGTTCTCTACCGGGAAATTATGGCTACACCTTC	CASSSLPGNYGYTF
TRBV5-1	TRBJ2-3	-	-	TGCGCCAGCAGCCCCCCCGCTAGCTCCCGGACAGATACGCAGTATTTT	CASSPPASSRTDTQYF
TRBV5-1	TRBJ2-3	-	-	TGCGCCAGCAGCTTCCTCGAGAGAGATACGCAGTATTTT	CASSFLERDTQYF
TRBV7-8	TRBJ2-2	TRBD2	-	TGTGCCAGCAGCGCCACCCGACTAGCGGGAACCGGGGAGCTGTTTTTT	CASSATRLAGTGELFF
TRBV15	TRBJ1-1	TRBD1	-	TGTGCCACCAGCAGGACAGGGGAAGCTTTCTTT	CATSRTGEAFF
TRBV5-5	TRBJ1-2	-	few	TGTGCCAGCAGCTTGGGGGCGAGATCTGGCTACACCTTC	CASSLGARSGYTF
TRBV9	TRBJ2-3	TRBD1	-	TGTGCCAGCAGCGAAACTCGGACAGGGACAAGCACAGATACGCAGTATTTT	CASSETRTGTSTDTQYF
TRBV18	TRBJ2-3	TRBD2	few	TGTGCCAGCTCACACGGACTAGCGGGAGGTCCGGCAGATACGCAGTATTTT	CASSHGLAGGPADTQYF